The 31 T cell receptor beta chains reported below all come from one sample, sequenced in a study of OX40 agonist ivuxolimab in advanced cancers. Repertoires were generated with immunoSEQ multiplex PCR, while TCRdb's copy carries only in-frame clones and drops some. The data show over 50,000 clones, 75% to 90% seen once. The source material was CD4+ or CD8+ T cells sorted from blood, sampled in a trial of the OX40 agonist ivuxolimab. The receptor source for this set is an adult with an advanced solid tumor such as melanoma, head and neck, liver or kidney cancer.

This chain uses TRBV25-1 with TRBJ2-5, with 8 bases that match TRBD1. The CDR3 is made up of 18 amino acids. V shed 4 bases, J shed 4 bases, and the junction held 17 bases outside the gene matches. CDR1 and CDR2 (germline): MGHDK, SYGVNS. The CDR3 here is CASSALPAGGRLAETQYF. DNA for the CDR3: TGTGCCAGCAGTGCCCTCCCAGCAGGGGGCCGGTTAGCAGAGACCCAGTACTTC.

CDR3 in amino acids: CASSLEDSPGDTQYF. CDR3 bases: TGTGCCAGCAGCTTAGAAGACAGCCCCGGAGATACGCAGTATTTT. This chain connects TRBV7-6 to TRBJ2-3, with D tentatively TRBD1 (5 bases). V was trimmed by 1 base and J by 5 bases, leaving 13 bases between them. In germline, CDR1 is SGHVS, CDR2 FNYEAQ. The CDR3 spans 15 residues.

The chain recombines TRBV27 with TRBJ2-1; 9 bases fit TRBD2. Germline V gene data show CDR1 as MNHEY and CDR2 as SMNVEV (reference sequence). The CDR3 totals 14 residues. The V segment lost 6 bases and the J segment 6 bases; nucleotides outside the gene matches: 6. The CDR3 sequence: CASSPGLAINEQFF. For the CDR3, the DNA is TGTGCCAGCAGCCCGGGACTAGCAATCAATGAGCAGTTCTTC.

The chain combines TRBV6-6 with TRBJ2-7; TRBD1 agrees at 7 bases. The CDR3 is made up of 14 amino acids. Germline assignment: CDR1 MNHNY and CDR2 SVGAGI (reference sequence). V was clipped by 5 bases and J by 4 bases; unmatched bases: 8. The CDR3 DNA reads TGTGCCAGCAGTCCCCGGGACAGAGATTACGAGCAGTACTTC. Translating gives CASSPRDRDYEQYF.

The chain employs TRBV30 and TRBJ2-5, with a possible D match to TRBD1 (5 bases). The J call may be wrong; the DNA end is better matched by TRBJ2-7. This CDR3 contains 14 residues. Germline-derived CDR1 and CDR2 are GTSNPN and SVGIG (reference sequence). For the CDR3, the DNA is TGTGCCTGGAGTTTTCTCCAGGGTCAGCACGAGCAGTACTTC. Encoded protein: CAWSFLQGQHEQYF.

The chain carries TRBV27 and TRBJ2-5; 8 positions agree with TRBD2. Matching the DNA end better, TRBJ2-7 makes the J call doubtful. Germline V gives CDR1 MNHEY, CDR2 SMNVEV (reference sequence). The CDR3 contains 14 residues. CDR3 protein: CATSVAGNSYEQYF. The CDR3 nucleotides read TGTGCCACCAGCGTAGCGGGAAACTCCTACGAGCAGTACTTC.

This chain connects TRBV5-1 to TRBJ2-7; D is uncertain. V was pared by 0 bases and J by 6 bases, with 7 bases between. The CDR3 length is 12 residues. From germline, CDR1 is SGHRS and CDR2 YFSETQ. Written as DNA, the CDR3 is TGCGCCAGCAGCTTGGTAGAGACCGAGCAGTACTTC. It is translated as CASSLVETEQYF.

This chain joins TRBV14 and TRBJ1-1, with TRBD1 as a possible D gene (5 bases). In germline, CDR1 is SGHDN, CDR2 FVKESK. This CDR3 spans 12 amino acids. The V gene lost 2 bases and the J gene lost 5 bases, with 6 bases spanning the gap. CDR3 DNA sequence: TGTGCCAGCAGCCAACGGGGGACTGAAGCTTTCTTT. Amino acid sequence: CASSQRGTEAFF.

The table lists this clone with a few counts. The rearrangement joins TRBV15 to TRBJ2-6; D is unclear. The length of the CDR3 is 16 residues. With 0 bases removed from V and 1 base from J, the gap between germline ends came to 7 bases. Germline V gives CDR1 LNHNV, CDR2 YYDKDF (reference sequence). The CDR3 region is CATSRDSASGANVLTF. The CDR3 region has the DNA TGTGCCACCAGCAGAGATTCGGCTTCTGGGGCCAACGTCCTGACTTTC.

This chain links TRBV7-9 with TRBJ2-3; possible D gene TRBD1, 6 bases. The V and J ends lost 6 bases and 2 bases respectively, with 12 bases between them. The CDR3 is 14 amino acids. Germline CDR1 SEHNR, CDR2 FQNEAQ (reference sequence). The CDR3 loop is CASRGAYPTDTQYF. For the CDR3, the DNA is TGTGCCAGCAGGGGGGCCTACCCCACAGATACGCAGTATTTT. The entire variable domain, with the rest obtained from reference TRBV7-9 and TRBJ2-3, is as follows: DTGVSQNPRHKITKRGQNVTFRCDPISEHNRLYWYRQTLGQGPEFLTYFQNEAQLEKSRLLSDRFSAERPKGSFSTLEIQRTEQGDSAMYLCASRGAYPTDTQYFGPGTRLTVL.

This clone has only a few counts. V gene TRBV6-4 combines with J gene TRBJ2-2; D gene uncertain. The CDR3 loop spans 14 amino acids. Trimming cost V 6 bases and J 4 bases, with 12 bases left between them. CDR1 is MRHNA and CDR2 is SNTAGT in the germline V gene. CDR3 coding DNA: TGTGCCAGCAGCGTGGATGGCGGCACCGGGGAGCTGTTTTTT. The encoded protein is CASSVDGGTGELFF.

J is TRBJ2-7 and V is TRBV7-2; D tentatively reads TRBD1 or TRBD2 (6 bases each). V was clipped by 1 base and J by 0 bases, with 13 bases between them. This CDR3 has 16 residues. CDR1 is SGHTA, CDR2 FQGNSA, per germline. CDR3 in DNA: TGTGCCAGCAGCTTAGAGGAGGGGGTTAACTCCTACGAGCAGTACTTC. Encoded protein: CASSLEEGVNSYEQYF.

This clone was seen more than once but under ten times. J is TRBJ2-3 and V is TRBV10-1; the D is unclear. Trimming took 0 bases from V and 5 from J, leaving 12 bases between them. The germline V gene encodes CDR1 WNHNN and CDR2 SYGVQD (reference sequence). The CDR3 has 15 residues. CDR3 protein: CASSESRSGGDTQYF. The CDR3 bases are TGCGCCAGCAGTGAGTCGAGATCAGGTGGAGATACGCAGTATTTT.

This chain connects TRBV5-1 to TRBJ2-7, with TRBD2 matching 9 bases. Trimming cost V 2 bases and J 1 base; bases outside gene matches: 4. This CDR3 spans 15 amino acids. Germline CDR1 reads SGHRS; CDR2 reads YFSETQ. The CDR3 bases are TGCGCCAGCAGCTTAGCGGGAGGCTCTTCCTACGAGCAGTACTTC. As protein: CASSLAGGSSYEQYF.

The chain has TRBV9 and TRBJ2-1, with unresolved D. With 7 bases removed from V and 10 bases from J, the gap between germline ends came to 12 bases. The CDR3 contains 11 residues. Germline V CDR1 and CDR2: SGDLS, YYNGEE. CDR3 DNA: TGTGCCAGCGCTCAATCAGGCGAGCAGTTCTTC. Translating gives CASAQSGEQFF.

The chain uses TRBV7-9 and TRBJ2-5, with TRBD1 identical over 7 bases. Germline CDR1 reads SEHNR; CDR2 reads FQNEAQ (reference sequence). CDR3 length: 15 amino acids. J lost 5 bases, V lost 5 bases, and 11 bases had no gene match. In nucleotides, the CDR3 is TGTGCCAGCAGCCGCCAGATAGACAGGGAGGAGACCCAGTACTTC. This translates into CASSRQIDREETQYF.

This chain connects TRBV2 to TRBJ1-3, with D possibly matching TRBD1 (5 bases). CDR1 and CDR2 (germline): SNHLY, FYNNEI. The germline V and J ends were trimmed by 7 bases and 3 bases, with 16 bases remaining between them. The CDR3 is made up of 15 amino acids. The DNA of the CDR3 is TGTGCCAGCACTGGGACGGAGGGATTTGGAAACACCATATATTTT. Residues: CASTGTEGFGNTIYF.

The chain combines TRBV5-4 with TRBJ2-1; 13 nucleotides align to TRBD2. Per the germline V gene, CDR1 is SGHNT and CDR2 is YYREEE (reference sequence). This CDR3 has 15 residues. Losses at the gene ends were 4 bases for V and 7 bases for J; bases not matched to a gene: 5. CDR3 nucleotides: TGTGCCAGCAGCCCCTGGGGACTAGCGGGGAATGAGCAGTTCTTC. This codes for CASSPWGLAGNEQFF.

CDR3 coding DNA: TGTGCCAGCAGTTCATCTAGAATTGAGCAGTTCTTC. It encodes CASSSSRIEQFF. The chain has TRBV7-6 and TRBJ2-1; the D is unclear. Deletions cut 6 bases from V and 9 bases from J, with 12 bases between. CDR1 SGHVS and CDR2 FNYEAQ come from the germline V gene. This CDR3 contains 12 residues. The variable domain in full, completed from reference TRBV7-6 and TRBJ2-1, reads GAGVSQSPRYKVTKRGQDVALRCDPISGHVSLYWYRQALGQGPEFLTYFNYEAQQDKSGLPNDRFSAERPEGSISTLTIQRTEQRDSAMYRCASSSSRIEQFFGPGTRLTVL.

This clone came up once. The chain uses TRBV5-4 and TRBJ2-3; possibly TRBD1 for D (5 bases). The V end lost 2 bases, the J end lost 3 bases, and 10 bases lay between the germline ends. CDR1 and CDR2 from the germline V gene are SGHNT and YYREEE (reference sequence). CDR3 length equals 14 residues. Here the CDR3 reads CASSFGKGTDTQYF. The DNA of the CDR3 is TGTGCCAGCAGCTTCGGCAAGGGGACAGATACGCAGTATTTT.

V gene TRBV28 combines with J gene TRBJ2-1; 12 bases are shared with TRBD2. V was clipped by 10 bases and J by 4 bases; unmatched bases: 11. Germline values: CDR1 MDHEN, CDR2 SYDVKM. The CDR3 is 16 amino acids. The CDR3 nucleotides read TGTGCCACCAACGAACTAGCGGGAGGCATATACAATGAGCAGTTCTTC. Translated: CATNELAGGIYNEQFF. The complete variable domain, with remaining parts taken from reference TRBV28 and TRBJ2-1, reads DVKVTQSSRYLVKRTGEKVFLECVQDMDHENMFWYRQDPGLGLRLIYFSYDVKMKEKGDIPEGYSVSREKKERFSLILESASTNQTSMYLCATNELAGGIYNEQFFGPGTRLTVL.

The chain is built from TRBV19 and TRBJ1-3; 7 bases line up with TRBD1. The germline V gene has CDR1 LNHDA and CDR2 SQIVND (reference sequence). V shed 5 bases, J shed 1 base, and the junction held 5 bases outside the gene matches. CDR3 length equals 15 residues. In DNA form, the CDR3 reads TGTGCCAGTAGTGACGACAGGGAGTCTGGAAACACCATATATTTT. The encoded protein is CASSDDRESGNTIYF.

This chain links TRBV15 with TRBJ1-5; no reliable D call. In germline, CDR1 is LNHNV, CDR2 YYDKDF (reference sequence). The CDR3 runs 13 residues. The V and J ends lost 3 bases and 9 bases respectively, with 12 bases between them. CDR3 DNA sequence: TGTGCCACCAGCAGTACTGAAGTAGGGCCCCAGCATTTT. Translated: CATSSTEVGPQHF. The whole variable domain, filled in from reference TRBV15 and TRBJ1-5, reads DAMVIQNPRYQVTQFGKPVTLSCSQTLNHNVMYWYQQKSSQAPKLLFHYYDKDFNNEADTPDNFQSRRPNTSFCFLDIRSPGLGDTAMYLCATSSTEVGPQHFGDGTRLSIL.

This chain uses TRBV11-2 with TRBJ2-1, with D perhaps matching TRBD2 (6 bases). CDR3 size: 15 residues. Germline CDR1 and CDR2: SGHAT and FQNNGV. Between the trimmed V and J ends, which lost 3 bases and 2 bases, there was a span of 11 bases. This CDR3 is CASSLFGTPYNEQFF. The CDR3 DNA follows: TGTGCCAGCAGCTTGTTCGGGACTCCCTACAATGAGCAGTTCTTC.

The chain joins TRBV19 to TRBJ1-5; D not resolved. V gave up 1 base and J gave up 4 bases, with 8 bases separating them. The CDR3 runs to 14 residues. Per germline, CDR1 LNHDA and CDR2 SQIVND (reference sequence). The CDR3 nucleotides read TGTGCCAGTAGTATAGGGGCGGCGAATCAGCCCCAGCATTTT. It encodes CASSIGAANQPQHF. Full variable domain (outside the CDR3, taken from reference TRBV19 and TRBJ1-5): DGGITQSPKYLFRKEGQNVTLSCEQNLNHDAMYWYRQDPGQGLRLIYYSQIVNDFQKGDIAEGYSVSREKKESFPLTVTSAQKNPTAFYLCASSIGAANQPQHFGDGTRLSIL.

V is TRBV28 and J is TRBJ2-2; the D is unclear. V lost 3 bases, J lost 5 bases, and 7 bases lay in between. Germline CDR1 and CDR2: MDHEN and SYDVKM. The CDR3 is 13 residues long. DNA for the CDR3: TGTGCCAGCAGTTTGTTGGGGACCGGGGAGCTGTTTTTT. This encodes CASSLLGTGELFF.

The chain carries TRBV27 and TRBJ2-1; the match to TRBD2 covers 8 bases. J was trimmed by 2 bases and V by 5 bases; bases with no gene match: 5. This CDR3 has 15 residues. Germline CDR1 MNHEY, CDR2 SMNVEV (reference sequence). CDR3 amino acids: CASSLTGGPYNEQFF. The CDR3 region has the DNA TGTGCCAGCAGTCTGACGGGGGGGCCCTACAATGAGCAGTTCTTC.

This rearrangement joins TRBV9 to TRBJ2-7, with D perhaps TRBD1 or TRBD2 (5 bases each). Germline values: CDR1 SGDLS, CDR2 YYNGEE. V gave up 2 bases and J gave up 1 base, with 13 bases separating them. The CDR3 has 15 amino acids. As DNA, the CDR3 is TGTGCCAGCAGCGTCGGGGCGGCCTTATCCTACGAGCAGTACTTC. Translation gives CASSVGAALSYEQYF.

This sequence joins TRBV7-9 and TRBJ2-1; perhaps TRBD2 as D (5 bases). This CDR3 has 18 amino acids. The V end was cut by 1 base, the J end by 1 base, with 17 bases between. From germline, CDR1 is SEHNR and CDR2 FQNEAQ (reference sequence). CDR3 region: CASSLEQRPTSSYNEQFF. As DNA, the CDR3 is TGTGCCAGCAGCTTAGAACAGCGGCCCACAAGTTCCTACAATGAGCAGTTCTTC. Based on the CDR3 plus reference TRBV7-9 and TRBJ2-1, the full variable domain is DTGVSQNPRHKITKRGQNVTFRCDPISEHNRLYWYRQTLGQGPEFLTYFQNEAQLEKSRLLSDRFSAERPKGSFSTLEIQRTEQGDSAMYLCASSLEQRPTSSYNEQFFGPGTRLTVL.

The chain is built from TRBV9 and TRBJ2-2; D is possibly TRBD2 (5 bases). The V and J ends lost 0 bases and 2 bases respectively, with 11 bases between them. The CDR3 consists of 16 residues. Germline loops: CDR1 SGDLS, CDR2 YYNGEE. The CDR3 bases are TGTGCCAGCAGCGTAGTAGCGACTACTAACACCGGGGAGCTGTTTTTT. Translating it yields CASSVVATTNTGELFF. The entire variable domain, with the rest obtained from reference TRBV9 and TRBJ2-2, is as follows: DSGVTQTPKHLITATGQRVTLRCSPRSGDLSVYWYQQSLDQGLQFLIQYYNGEERAKGNILERFSAQQFPDLHSELNLSSLELGDSALYFCASSVVATTNTGELFFGEGSRLTVL.

This chain uses TRBV7-3 with TRBJ2-3; D might be TRBD1 (5 bases). V lost 4 bases and J 0 bases, leaving 11 bases between the germline ends. This CDR3 is 15 amino acids long. Germline V lookup: CDR1 SGHTA, CDR2 FQGTGA. The CDR3 sequence: CASSYQGASTDTQYF. The CDR3 region has the DNA TGTGCCAGCAGCTACCAGGGTGCTAGCACAGATACGCAGTATTTT.